This T cell receptor beta chain was observed in a study of T cell responses to AZD1222 COVID-19 vaccine. The V gene's germline CDR1 is SNHLY and CDR2 FYNNEI. Between the trimmed V and J ends, which lost 0 bases and 2 bases, there was a span of 14 bases. The CDR3 runs 17 residues. The method was immunoSEQ multiplex PCR; TCRdb's version includes in-frame clones alone and lacks a portion of them. The sample contains some 190,000 clones, approximately 91% of which appear only once. This clone was observed a single time. This TCR derives from an adult who received the AZD1222 COVID-19 vaccine. The genes are TRBV2 and TRBJ1-5, with D perhaps TRBD1 (6 bases). Sequenced here: peripheral blood, sampled 28 days after the second AZD1222 dose. As DNA, the CDR3 is TGTGCCAGCAGTGAAGCGAAGGGGGATGTTGGCAATCAGCCCCAGCATTTT. This encodes CASSEAKGDVGNQPQHF.